Listed below are T cell receptor beta chains from one sample, sequenced in a study of T-cell reconstitution after alpha-beta-depleted transplantation in children. TCRdb re-analysed the PCR reads in MiXCR, keeping a single row per CDR3 protein. The repertoire has around 800,000 distinct CDR3 sequences, about 16% of them found once; the top ten carry 5%. This material consisted of PBMCs, mostly from graft donor cells, taken 360 days after TCRalphabeta/CD19-depleted stem cell transplant. These receptors were taken from a male patient between 5 and 17 years old who had a stem cell transplant for acute lymphoblastic leukemia, so the T cells may come from the graft donor. The CDR3 runs from the conserved cysteine through the conserved F or W. Each record gives: J gene, D gene, clone size, V gene, CDR3 DNA, CDR3 protein. D genes are given only for firm matches. Clone size, where shown, is once, few, many, or a class for clones that have expanded.

TRBJ2-3	.	few	TRBV5-1	TGCGCCAGCTCGCGGGCCAACACAGATACGCAGTATTTT	CASSRANTDTQYF
TRBJ2-3	.	many	TRBV11-2	TGTGCCAGCAGCTTAGTGTTGGGGCGATGGCATTTCACGACAGATACGCAGTATTTT	CASSLVLGRWHFTTDTQYF
TRBJ2-7	.	.	TRBV5-1	TGCGCCAGCAGCTTGGCTCCGAGCAAGCTTTCCTACGAGCAGTACTTC	CASSLAPSKLSYEQYF
TRBJ2-1	.	many	TRBV20-1	TGCAGTGCTAGAGATCTAGGGACTTGGCCCGAACGCTCCTACAATGAGCAGTTCTTC	CSARDLGTWPERSYNEQFF
TRBJ2-1	.	few	TRBV2	TGTGCCAGCAGTGACAGTAGTATCAATGAGCAGTTCTTC	CASSDSSINEQFF
TRBJ2-7	TRBD1	few	TRBV6-2/TRBV6-3	TGTGCCAGCAACCCGACAGGGACCCTGGGCGAGCAGTACTTC	CASNPTGTLGEQYF
TRBJ1-2	.	few	TRBV7-8	TGTGCCAGCAGCCGACAAATAGGGAGTAGAGGCTACACCTTC	CASSRQIGSRGYTF
TRBJ1-1	.	.	TRBV7-2	TGTGCCAGCAGCTTCGGGCAGGGCGGGTGGCGGAACACTGAAGCTTTCTTT	CASSFGQGGWRNTEAFF
TRBJ2-1	.	.	TRBV12-3/TRBV12-4	TGTGCCAGCAGCATTCCGGGACTGCGCAATGAGCAGTTCTTC	CASSIPGLRNEQFF
TRBJ2-1	.	.	TRBV5-6	TGTGCCAGCAGCTTGCCTAGCGCCAATCTTAACAATGAGCAGTTCTTC	CASSLPSANLNNEQFF
TRBJ2-2	.	.	TRBV20-1	TGCAGTGCTAGGGACAGTTTTTCAACCGGGGAGCTGTTTTTT	CSARDSFSTGELFF
TRBJ1-6	TRBD1	.	TRBV7-6	TGTGCCAGCAGCTTAGCGAAGGGGGCATCTAATTCACCCCTCCACTTT	CASSLAKGASNSPLHF
TRBJ2-7	TRBD2	few	TRBV5-1	TGCGCCAGCAGCTTGGTAGCGGGAGTATGGTACGAGCAGTACTTC	CASSLVAGVWYEQYF
TRBJ1-1	.	.	TRBV5-1	TGCGCCAGCAGCTACACAGGTACCCCTGAAGCTTTCTTT	CASSYTGTPEAFF
TRBJ1-5	TRBD1	few	TRBV6-1	TGTGCCAGCAGGATTTTGGGACAGGGGCCCAATCAGCCCCAGCATTTT	CASRILGQGPNQPQHF
TRBJ2-5	TRBD2	.	TRBV20-1	TGCAGTGCTCCCAAAGTTCGGGAGGGCCGGAAGACCCAGTACTTC	CSAPKVREGRKTQYF
TRBJ1-5	TRBD1	.	TRBV7-8	TGTGCCAGCAGCTTAGGGACAGGGGACTATAGCAATCAGCCCCAGCATTTT	CASSLGTGDYSNQPQHF
TRBJ2-7	TRBD2	few	TRBV7-8	TGTGCCAGCAGCTCACCTAGCGGGGGAGTCTACGAGCAGTACTTC	CASSSPSGGVYEQYF
TRBJ2-6	.	.	TRBV4-1	TGCGCCAGCAGGAAGGTAGCTGGGGCCAACGTCCTGACTTTC	CASRKVAGANVLTF
TRBJ2-1	TRBD2	few	TRBV5-1	TGCGCCAGCAGCACGACTAGCGGGAGTTACAATGAGCAGTTCTTC	CASSTTSGSYNEQFF
TRBJ2-1	TRBD2	.	TRBV7-9	TGTGCCAGCAGCTTGCAGACTAGCGGGTTATACAATGAGCAGTTCTTC	CASSLQTSGLYNEQFF
TRBJ2-1	TRBD2	.	TRBV7-8	TGTGCCAGCAGAGGACTAGCGGGGAATGAGCAGTTCTTC	CASRGLAGNEQFF
TRBJ2-3	.	few	TRBV29-1	TGCAGCGTCGACGCTGCGTGGGATACGCAGTATTTT	CSVDAAWDTQYF
TRBJ2-5	TRBD2	few	TRBV5-1	TGCGCCAGCAGCTTGGTTTCCGCGGGAGAAGAGACCCAGTACTTC	CASSLVSAGEETQYF
TRBJ2-1	.	.	TRBV12-3/TRBV12-4	TGTGCCAGCAGTTTATACAAGCAGGAGGGCCGAGACAATGAGCAGTTCTTC	CASSLYKQEGRDNEQFF
TRBJ1-1	.	.	TRBV6-1	TGTGCCAGCAGTGAGATCAGGGCCGGGGGAAACGCCCGAGGGATGAACACTGAAGCTTTCTTT	CASSEIRAGGNARGMNTEAFF
TRBJ2-7	.	.	TRBV7-8	TGTGCCAGCAGCTTACCCAGGACGTGGTACGAGCAGTACTTC	CASSLPRTWYEQYF
TRBJ2-1	TRBD2	.	TRBV6-6	TGTGCCAGCCAAGGACTAGCGGGAGGGGAGCAGTTCTTC	CASQGLAGGEQFF
TRBJ2-4	.	.	TRBV20-1	TGCAGTGCTAGCCAGGGGCTTTCTAAAAACATTCAGTACTTC	CSASQGLSKNIQYF
TRBJ2-7	.	few	TRBV10-2	TGCGCCAGCAGCTCACTGGCCCTTGAGGATGGGTACGAGCAGTACTTC	CASSSLALEDGYEQYF
TRBJ2-5	.	.	TRBV20-1	TGCAGTGCTAGATCCCGGGTGGCCCGAGCAGAGACCCAGTACTTC	CSARSRVARAETQYF
TRBJ1-4	.	.	TRBV7-2	TGTGCCAGCAGCTTCCAAAGGACGGGTAATGAAAAACTGTTTTTT	CASSFQRTGNEKLFF
TRBJ2-1	TRBD2	.	TRBV5-1	TGCGCCAGCAGCCCAAAAACTAGCGGGAGAAACAATGAGCAGTTCTTC	CASSPKTSGRNNEQFF
TRBJ2-3	.	many	TRBV7-9	TGTGCCAGCAGCCCGTCGGGGGGCACAGATACGCAGTATTTT	CASSPSGGTDTQYF
TRBJ2-3	.	few	TRBV9	TGTGCCAGCAGCGTAGATTGGCCCCTTACTAGCACAGATACGCAGTATTTT	CASSVDWPLTSTDTQYF
TRBJ2-5	.	.	TRBV20-1	TGCAGTGCTAGAGGTTGGCGGGAGACCCAGTACTTC	CSARGWRETQYF
TRBJ2-2	.	many	TRBV6-2/TRBV6-3	TGTGCCAGCACTCCACGGGACTTTCTGGGGGTCATCACCGGGGAGCTGTTTTTT	CASTPRDFLGVITGELFF
TRBJ2-1	.	few	TRBV29-1	TGCAGCGTTTTTACAGGCCGGGATGAGCAGTTCTTC	CSVFTGRDEQFF
TRBJ1-5	.	.	TRBV5-1	TGCGCCAGCAGCTTGGTACCAGGGATCAATCAGCCCCAGCATTTT	CASSLVPGINQPQHF
TRBJ2-7	TRBD2	.	TRBV12-3/TRBV12-4	TGTGCCAGCAGTTTACGGGTAGCGGGAGGGCCGATAGGCTACGAGCAGTACTTC	CASSLRVAGGPIGYEQYF
TRBJ2-1	TRBD2	few	TRBV5-1	TGCGCCAGCAGCTTGACGGCTAGCGGGAGCCCAGACAATGAGCAGTTCTTC	CASSLTASGSPDNEQFF
TRBJ2-4	TRBD1	.	TRBV12-3/TRBV12-4	TGTGCCAGCAGTTTAAAGGGACAGGGTGCCAAAAACATTCAGTACTTC	CASSLKGQGAKNIQYF
TRBJ2-5	.	.	TRBV2	TGTGCCAGCAGTGCCCTCCTCAGATTACAGGGCCGGACCCAGTACTTC	CASSALLRLQGRTQYF
TRBJ2-2	TRBD1	few	TRBV2	TGTGCCAGCAGTGTACAGGGGGCCTCCGGGGAGCTGTTTTTT	CASSVQGASGELFF
TRBJ2-1	TRBD1	few	TRBV6-1	TGTGCCAGCAGTACCGGGACAGGGGAATACAATGAGCAGTTCTTC	CASSTGTGEYNEQFF